Below, 9 T cell receptor beta chains from the same sample are listed, as sequenced in a study of vaccination effects on CD4 cells after COVID-19. Using immunoSEQ multiplex PCR, the repertoire was profiled, and TCRdb retains in-frame clones only, with some absent. The sample includes some 50,000 clones, about 74% of them seen just once. The culture ran for approximately nine days before CD4+ T cells were isolated. From March to December 2020, the person had a SARS-CoV-2 infection that was confirmed by PCR. Two doses of either BNT162b2 or mRNA-1273 were given to each participant. Their antigens remain unidentified. The sequencing used CD4+ T cells from PBMCs cultured without peptide, collected after COVID-19 vaccination. These receptors were obtained from a human donor who had a prior SARS-CoV-2 infection.

The V gene is TRBV11-2, the J gene TRBJ2-5; 7 nucleotides agree with TRBD2. Germline CDR1 is SGHAT and CDR2 is FQNNGV. The ends lost 2 bases at V and 0 bases at J; junction bases unmatched: 12. This CDR3 spans 18 amino acids. This chain's CDR3 is CASSLRRTRDAYQETQYF. The CDR3 nucleotides read TGTGCCAGCAGCTTAAGAAGGACTAGGGATGCGTACCAAGAGACCCAGTACTTC. The entire variable domain, with the rest obtained from reference TRBV11-2 and TRBJ2-5, is as follows: EAGVAQSPRYKIIEKRQSVAFWCNPISGHATLYWYQQILGQGPKLLIQFQNNGVVDDSQLPKDRFSAERLKGVDSTLKIQPAKLEDSAVYLCASSLRRTRDAYQETQYFGPGTRLLVL.

This clone was counted a few times. The J gene is TRBJ1-6, the V gene TRBV4-3; TRBD1 matches at 9 bases. J lost 7 bases, V lost 4 bases, and 2 bases had no gene match. The germline CDR1 and CDR2 sequences are LGHNA and YSLEER. The CDR3 spans 14 residues. CDR3 sequence reads: CASSRGTGNSPLHF. CDR3 bases: TGCGCCAGCAGCCGGGGGACAGGGAATTCACCCCTCCACTTT.

This chain connects TRBV5-6 to TRBJ2-3; D gene uncertain. This CDR3 comprises 14 residues. The germline CDR1 and CDR2 sequences are SGHDT and YYEEEE. V was trimmed by 3 bases and J by 6 bases, leaving 14 bases between them. CDR3 bases: TGTGCCAGCAGCTCGCCAACGGAAGGTGATACGCAGTATTTT. Translating it yields CASSSPTEGDTQYF.

Here the CDR3 DNA reads TGTGCCATTAAAGGGGACGGAGAGACCCAGTACTTC. Amino acid sequence: CAIKGDGETQYF. This chain joins TRBV10-3 and TRBJ2-5, with D perhaps TRBD1 or TRBD2 (5 bases each). V lost 9 bases and J 4 bases, leaving 12 bases between the germline ends. Germline V gene data show CDR1 as ENHRY and CDR2 as SYGVKD. This CDR3 comprises 12 residues.

The chain combines TRBV18 with TRBJ2-1, with TRBD1 identical over 12 bases. This CDR3 is 16 amino acids long. In germline, CDR1 is KGHSH, CDR2 LQKENI. V lost 2 bases and J lost 7; bases outside the gene matches: 6. CDR3 amino acids: CASSPTGQGARNEQFF. The CDR3 DNA sequence: TGTGCCAGCTCACCAACGGGACAGGGGGCAAGAAATGAGCAGTTCTTC.

This chain links TRBV18 with TRBJ2-7, with 14 positions matching TRBD2. The CDR3 contains 17 residues. Germline V gene lookup returns CDR1 KGHSH and CDR2 LQKENI. Germline trimming cut 3 bases from V and 5 bases from J; bases unmatched to any gene: 9. The CDR3 loop reads CASSPRLAGGQSHEQYF. In DNA form, the CDR3 reads TGTGCCAGCTCACCCCGACTAGCGGGGGGGCAAAGTCACGAGCAGTACTTC.

The chain recombines TRBV19 with TRBJ2-7; TRBD2 might be the D (6 bases). Deletions cut 3 bases from V and 2 bases from J, with 11 bases between. CDR1 and CDR2 (germline): LNHDA, SQIVND (reference sequence). This CDR3 is 14 amino acids long. The CDR3 DNA sequence: TGTGCCAGTAGTATCAACGGAGGGCCCTACGAGCAGTACTTC. As protein: CASSINGGPYEQYF.

This chain links TRBV6-2 or TRBV6-3 with TRBJ1-2; 7 bases match TRBD1. The CDR3 consists of 13 residues. Germline V gene lookup returns CDR1 MNHEY and CDR2 SVGEGT. The V gene end was trimmed by 5 bases and the J gene end by 7 bases; junction bases not matched to a gene: 7. The CDR3 region has the DNA TGTGCCAGCAGTGGGGACAGATTCTCTGGCTACACCTTC. Its translation: CASSGDRFSGYTF.

This clone was observed once. The J gene is TRBJ1-1, the V gene TRBV5-4; 7 bases align to TRBD1. In germline, CDR1 is SGHNT, CDR2 YYREEE (reference sequence). V was clipped by 5 bases and J by 7 bases; unmatched bases: 8. CDR3 size: 13 residues. For the CDR3, the DNA is TGTGCCAGCAGTCCCGGACAGGAGAATGAAGCTTTCTTT. Translating gives CASSPGQENEAFF.